This entry concerns a single TCR beta chain. Its antigen remains unknown. Compared with germline, one end of the junction differs, possibly owing to a read error. As to treatment: oral pan-JAK inhibitor, 5-10 mg twice daily. Cell sorting on a FACSAria was used to separate CD4+ and CD8+ T cells from the PBMCs. The data were obtained in a study of CD8+ T cells in alopecia areata. Study-wide results and caveats: Researchers report lesional scalp, most notably alopecia totalis/universalis, outstripped normal scalp in clonality. Many of the expanded lesional clones endured in scalp and blood while on tofacitinib.

RNA was isolated and reverse transcribed to cDNA, the sequencing template. TCRdb's copy holds only in-frame clones and misses some; the assay was immunoSEQ multiplex PCR. Found here are under 200,000 clones, less than 70% of them singletons; the top ten hold roughly 0.99%. This sample comprised CD4+ T cells sorted from blood, obtained at week 4, from a patient treated with tofacitinib. The sequence was collected from a human donor with alopecia areata.

The CDR3: CASSPTGITEAFF. The CDR3, as DNA: TGTGCTAGCAGCCCAACAGGGATCACTGAAGCTTTCTTT. The chain joins TRBV7-7 to TRBJ1-1, with D maybe TRBD1 (6 bases). This CDR3 is 13 amino acids long. Germline V gene data show CDR1 as SSHAT and CDR2 as FNYEAQ (reference sequence).